What follows are 27 T cell receptor beta chains derived from one specimen sequenced in a study of T cell changes during pregnancy in multiple sclerosis. Using immunoSEQ multiplex PCR, the repertoire was profiled, and TCRdb retains in-frame clones only, with some absent. The sample records tens of thousands of clones, roughly 91% being singletons. Material: CD4+ T cells from peripheral blood mononuclear cells, obtained in the second trimester of pregnancy. All receptors come from a female donor in good health, enrolled as a control in a pregnancy study.

This clone appeared a single time. This rearrangement joins TRBV2 to TRBJ1-4; 10 bases map to TRBD1. After removal of 3 bases from V and 7 bases from J, the junction contained 5 bases not matched to a gene. This CDR3 contains 15 residues. The germline CDR1 and CDR2 sequences are SNHLY and FYNNEI. CDR3 sequence: CASSERDRGREKLFF. The CDR3 DNA reads TGTGCCAGCAGTGAGAGAGACAGGGGGCGTGAAAAACTGTTTTTT.

The V call is TRBV7-9, the J call TRBJ2-2; TRBD1 agrees at 7 bases. V was clipped by 8 bases and J by 0 bases; unmatched bases: 12. The CDR3 covers 17 residues. The V gene's germline CDR1 is SEHNR and CDR2 FQNEAQ (reference sequence). The CDR3 DNA follows: TGTGCCAGCGCATGGGCGACAGGGAACGCGAACACCGGGGAGCTGTTTTTT. This gives the protein CASAWATGNANTGELFF.

V gene TRBV18 combines with J gene TRBJ1-5, with D tentatively TRBD1 (6 bases). Germline V gene data show CDR1 as KGHSH and CDR2 as LQKENI. The CDR3 consists of 14 residues. Trimming cost V 3 bases and J 7 bases, with 13 bases left between them. The CDR3, as DNA: TGTGCCAGCTCACCGAACAGGGAAGAGCAGCCCCAGCATTTT. This codes for CASSPNREEQPQHF.

The chain uses TRBV6-6 and TRBJ1-3, with a possible D match to TRBD1 (5 bases). Trimming left V 7 bases short and J 4 bases short, with 14 bases between. CDR1 and CDR2 (germline): MNHNY, SVGAGI (reference sequence). This CDR3 region has 14 residues. The CDR3 DNA reads TGTGCCAGCAATGTGGGGGGAGGCGGAAACACCATATATTTT. This encodes CASNVGGGGNTIYF.

CDR3: CASSLKLGLVSNEQFF. The DNA for the CDR3 is TGTGCCAGCAGCTTAAAGCTGGGACTAGTTTCTAATGAGCAGTTCTTC. The V gene is TRBV7-9, the J gene TRBJ2-1; 8 positions match TRBD2. Unmatched junction bases numbered 10, after V lost 2 bases and J lost 7 bases. This CDR3 spans 16 amino acids. The germline gives CDR1 SEHNR, CDR2 FQNEAQ (reference sequence). Full variable domain (outside the CDR3, taken from reference TRBV7-9 and TRBJ2-1): DTGVSQNPRHKITKRGQNVTFRCDPISEHNRLYWYRQTLGQGPEFLTYFQNEAQLEKSRLLSDRFSAERPKGSFSTLEIQRTEQGDSAMYLCASSLKLGLVSNEQFFGPGTRLTVL.

The chain carries TRBV5-6 and TRBJ2-7, with 8 nucleotides matching TRBD1. The V and J ends lost 2 bases and 4 bases, in that order; junction bases with no gene match: 8. The germline V gene has CDR1 SGHDT and CDR2 YYEEEE. The CDR3 loop spans 15 amino acids. CDR3: CASSFAGTGAYEQYF. CDR3 in DNA: TGTGCCAGCAGCTTTGCGGGGACAGGAGCTTACGAGCAGTACTTC.

This chain connects TRBV27 to TRBJ1-2, with TRBD1 identical over 7 bases. Germline V CDR1 and CDR2: MNHEY, SMNVEV (reference sequence). With 6 bases clipped from V and 1 base from J, the junction kept 8 bases outside the gene matches. The CDR3 contains 15 residues. CDR3 protein: CASSRRQGNNYGYTF. CDR3 nucleotides: TGTGCCAGCAGCCGCCGACAGGGCAATAACTATGGCTACACCTTC.

This chain uses TRBV7-6 with TRBJ2-1, with 10 nucleotides matching TRBD1. With V trimmed by 5 bases and J by 8 bases, 3 bases remained unmatched. The CDR3 extends over 13 amino acids. CDR1 is SGHVS, CDR2 FNYEAQ, per germline. CDR3 nucleotides: TGTGCCAGCAGCCGACAGGGGGCGCATGAGCAGTTCTTC. Its translation is CASSRQGAHEQFF.

The DNA for the CDR3 is TGTGCCAGCAGGGACAGGGGGCGCTTAGATACGCAGTATTTT. This codes for CASRDRGRLDTQYF. This chain joins TRBV2 and TRBJ2-3; 11 nucleotides agree with TRBD1. The germline gives CDR1 SNHLY, CDR2 FYNNEI. V lost 6 bases and J lost 5; bases outside the gene matches: 4. CDR3 size: 14 residues.

This chain links TRBV9 with TRBJ2-7; 7 nucleotides match TRBD2. V was clipped by 1 base and J by 6 bases; unmatched bases: 7. This CDR3 contains 14 residues. CDR1 and CDR2 (germline): SGDLS, YYNGEE. CDR3 nucleotides: TGTGCCAGCAGCGTATTGGGGAGGGCGAGCGAGCAGTACTTC. It yields the protein CASSVLGRASEQYF.

The V gene is TRBV7-3, the J gene TRBJ2-7; 14 bases fit TRBD2. V was clipped by 5 bases and J by 3 bases; unmatched bases: 3. This CDR3 has 15 residues. Germline CDR1 is SGHTA and CDR2 is FQGTGA. CDR3 amino acids: CASSPGTSGGYEQYF. The CDR3 DNA is TGTGCCAGCAGCCCTGGGACTAGCGGGGGCTACGAGCAGTACTTC. The full variable domain, with the rest looked up from reference TRBV7-3 and TRBJ2-7, is GAGVSQTPSNKVTEKGKYVELRCDPISGHTALYWYRQSLGQGPEFLIYFQGTGAADDSGLPNDRFFAVRPEGSVSTLKIQRTERGDSAVYLCASSPGTSGGYEQYFGPGTRLTVT.

The gene calls are TRBV7-9 and TRBJ1-2, with D possibly being TRBD1 (5 bases). The CDR3 is 14 residues long. The V gene's germline CDR1 is SEHNR and CDR2 FQNEAQ (reference sequence). V was shortened by 1 base and J by 3 bases, with 9 bases between the two germline ends. The CDR3, as DNA: TGTGCCAGCAGCTTAGTAAGCAGGGACTATGGCTACACCTTC. Translated: CASSLVSRDYGYTF.

CDR3: CASSVATSAIYGYTF. In nucleotides, the CDR3 is TGTGCCAGCAGCGTAGCTACGAGTGCCATCTATGGCTACACCTTC. V and J are TRBV9 and TRBJ1-2; D gene unclear. Germline CDR1 and CDR2: SGDLS and YYNGEE. Trimming took 0 bases from V and 4 from J, leaving 13 bases between them. There are 15 residues in the CDR3.

V is TRBV5-1 and J is TRBJ2-3, with TRBD2 matching over 7 bases. V shed 2 bases and J 6 bases; nucleotides not matched to a gene: 3. The CDR3 contains 13 residues. CDR1 SGHRS and CDR2 YFSETQ come from the germline V gene. The CDR3 nucleotides are TGCGCCAGCAGCTTCCGGGGGGAGGATACGCAGTATTTT. Its translation is CASSFRGEDTQYF.

The chain recombines TRBV30 with TRBJ1-4; D call uncertain. V lost 0 bases, J lost 7 bases, and 9 bases lay in between. CDR1 and CDR2 from the germline V gene are GTSNPN and SVGIG (reference sequence). The CDR3 spans 13 residues. Here the CDR3 DNA reads TGTGCCTGGAGTGTAAGTGAGGGTGAAAAACTGTTTTTT. As protein: CAWSVSEGEKLFF.

The V and J genes are TRBV18 and TRBJ1-3; 7 bases align to TRBD1. Germline V gene data show CDR1 as KGHSH and CDR2 as LQKENI. The CDR3 sequence is 17 residues long. J lost 4 bases, V lost 6 bases, and 15 bases had no gene match. CDR3 coding DNA: TGTGCCAGCTCCCCCCCAGGGGGGACAGATACCGGAAACACCATATATTTT. Encoded protein: CASSPPGGTDTGNTIYF.

The chain links TRBV29-1 to TRBJ2-6, with D possibly TRBD2 on 5 matching bases. The germline gives CDR1 SQVTM, CDR2 ANQGSEA. CDR3 length equals 15 residues. Trimming shortened V by 3 bases and J by 2 bases, and 11 bases separated the two germline ends. The CDR3 reads CSVDTRETGANVLTF. The DNA for the CDR3 is TGCAGCGTTGATACGAGGGAGACTGGGGCCAACGTCCTGACTTTC.

This clone was seen only a few times. The V and J genes are TRBV5-1 and TRBJ1-1; D uncertain. V was trimmed by 0 bases and J by 1 base, leaving 4 bases between them. Germline loops: CDR1 SGHRS, CDR2 YFSETQ. This CDR3 spans 13 amino acids. The CDR3 nucleotides are TGCGCCAGCAGCTTGGACAAGAACACTGAAGCTTTCTTT. Residues: CASSLDKNTEAFF.

The chain links TRBV9 to TRBJ2-7; 14 positions agree with TRBD2. The length of the CDR3 is 15 residues. V lost 2 bases and J lost 5; bases outside the gene matches: 3. Germline loops: CDR1 SGDLS, CDR2 YYNGEE. This CDR3 is CASSVGLAGENEQYF. CDR3 nucleotide sequence: TGTGCCAGCAGCGTGGGACTAGCGGGAGAAAACGAGCAGTACTTC.

The V and J genes are TRBV7-2 and TRBJ2-3; TRBD2 matches 11 bases. CDR1 SGHTA and CDR2 FQGNSA come from the germline V gene. This CDR3 is built from 15 residues. V lost 6 bases to trimming and J lost 14 bases; unmatched junction nucleotides: 16. This chain's CDR3 is CASSLTSGRGDTGYF. For the CDR3, the DNA is TGTGCCAGCAGTCTTACTAGCGGGAGAGGAGATACGGGGTATTTT.

The chain has TRBV28 and TRBJ2-2, with 7 bases identical to TRBD1. Unmatched junction bases numbered 2, after V lost 4 bases and J lost 0 bases. Germline values: CDR1 MDHEN, CDR2 SYDVKM. The CDR3 runs 15 residues. CDR3 protein: CASSWDSTNTGELFF. The CDR3, as DNA: TGTGCCAGCAGTTGGGACAGCACGAACACCGGGGAGCTGTTTTTT.

The CDR3 spells CASSKPGVPSYEQYF. DNA of the CDR3: TGTGCCAGCAGCAAACCCGGGGTTCCCTCCTACGAGCAGTACTTC. The V and J genes are TRBV7-8 and TRBJ2-7; a possible D gene is TRBD2 (5 bases). V was shortened by 5 bases and J by 0 bases, with 14 bases between the two germline ends. CDR1 is SGHVS and CDR2 is FQNEAQ in the germline V gene. The CDR3 loop spans 15 amino acids. Filled out from reference TRBV7-8 and TRBJ2-7, the complete variable domain reads GAGVSQSPRYKVAKRGQDVALRCDPISGHVSLFWYQQALGQGPEFLTYFQNEAQLDKSGLPSDRFFAERPEGSVSTLKIQRTQQEDSAVYLCASSKPGVPSYEQYFGPGTRLTVT.

This sequence joins TRBV30 and TRBJ1-4; TRBD1 matches 9 bases. With V trimmed by 0 bases and J by 7 bases, 0 bases remained unmatched. The V gene's germline CDR1 is GTSNPN and CDR2 SVGIG (reference sequence). This CDR3 spans 13 amino acids. CDR3 loop: CAWSVQGAEKLFF. The CDR3 DNA follows: TGTGCCTGGAGTGTACAGGGGGCTGAAAAACTGTTTTTT.

The V and J genes are TRBV7-6 and TRBJ2-1, with 7 bases that match TRBD1. Unmatched junction bases numbered 8, after V lost 1 base and J lost 8 bases. Per the germline V gene, CDR1 is SGHVS and CDR2 is FNYEAQ. The CDR3 covers 15 residues. The CDR3 loop is CASSLGQGVFDEQFF. The CDR3, as DNA: TGTGCCAGCAGCTTAGGGCAGGGGGTCTTCGATGAGCAGTTCTTC.

V is TRBV5-4 and J is TRBJ2-4; TRBD2 agrees at 12 bases. CDR1 is SGHNT and CDR2 is YYREEE in the germline V gene (reference sequence). The CDR3 is made up of 16 amino acids. V lost 2 bases, J lost 3 bases, and 3 bases stayed unmatched. The chain's CDR3 is CASSFGLAGNKNIQYF. For the CDR3, the DNA is TGTGCCAGCAGCTTCGGACTAGCGGGGAACAAAAACATTCAGTACTTC.

The chain employs TRBV11-1 and TRBJ2-3; a possible D gene is TRBD2 (6 bases). From germline, CDR1 is SGHAT and CDR2 FQDESV (reference sequence). Deletions cut 2 bases from V and 2 bases from J, with 20 bases between. The CDR3 consists of 18 residues. CDR3 bases: TGTGCCAGCAGCTTACTTTCCTCTCTGCGGGGATCCACAGATACGCAGTATTTT. It codes for CASSLLSSLRGSTDTQYF.

This rearrangement joins TRBV15 to TRBJ2-7; 8 nucleotides line up with TRBD1. Germline V gene sequence: CDR1 LNHNV, CDR2 YYDKDF (reference sequence). The V gene end was trimmed by 3 bases and the J gene end by 6 bases; junction bases not matched to a gene: 1. CDR3 length: 12 amino acids. The CDR3 reads CATSSTGGEQYF. The CDR3 DNA follows: TGTGCCACCAGCAGCACAGGGGGCGAGCAGTACTTC.